Sequencing of this TCR beta chain was carried out in a study of cytomegalovirus exposure and HLA in healthy donors. Points from the study as a whole: In vitro assays verified that a few CMV-associated chains recognized CMV antigens specifically. In an earlier analysis, about 87% or about 30%: the productive usage of most TCR beta V segments.

Of note for this clone: The antigen remains unidentified.

PCR amplification relied on 60 Vbeta primers (plus 13 Jbeta primers). TCRdb's copy holds only in-frame clones and misses some; the assay was immunoSEQ multiplex PCR. The table lists roughly 130,000 clones, about two thirds of them singletons, with about 3% in the top ten. The CDR3 loop spans 19 amino acids. The germline V gene encodes CDR1 LGHNA and CDR2 YSLEER. Unmatched junction bases numbered 9, after V lost 0 bases and J lost 0 bases. Material for sequencing was PBMCs. The sequence derives from a human donor in good health. This chain joins TRBV4-3 and TRBJ2-1; TRBD2 aligns across 9 bases. Here the CDR3 DNA reads TGCGCCAGCAGCCAAGATTTCGGCGGGGGGGTTGGCTCCTACAATGAGCAGTTCTTC. This gives the protein CASSQDFGGGVGSYNEQFF.